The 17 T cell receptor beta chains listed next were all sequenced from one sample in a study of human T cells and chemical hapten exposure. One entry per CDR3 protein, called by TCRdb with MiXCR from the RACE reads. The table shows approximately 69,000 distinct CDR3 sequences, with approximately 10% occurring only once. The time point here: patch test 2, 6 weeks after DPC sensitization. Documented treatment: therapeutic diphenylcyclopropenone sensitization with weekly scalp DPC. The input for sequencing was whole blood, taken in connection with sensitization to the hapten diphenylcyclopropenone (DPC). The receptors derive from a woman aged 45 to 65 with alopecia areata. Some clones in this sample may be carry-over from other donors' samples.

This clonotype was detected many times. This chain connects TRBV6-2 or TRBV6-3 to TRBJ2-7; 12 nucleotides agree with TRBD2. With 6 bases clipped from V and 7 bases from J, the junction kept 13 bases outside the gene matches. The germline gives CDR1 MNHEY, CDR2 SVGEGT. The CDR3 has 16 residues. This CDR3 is CASRKLAGGGIWEQYF. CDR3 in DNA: TGTGCCAGCAGAAAACTAGCGGGAGGAGGCATCTGGGAGCAGTACTTC.

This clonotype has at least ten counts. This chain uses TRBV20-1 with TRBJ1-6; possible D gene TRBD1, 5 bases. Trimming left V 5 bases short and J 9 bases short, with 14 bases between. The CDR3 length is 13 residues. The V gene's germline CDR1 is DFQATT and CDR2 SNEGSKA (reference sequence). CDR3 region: CSAAGRTLSPLHF. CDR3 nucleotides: TGCAGTGCTGCGGGACGGACCCTTTCACCCCTCCACTTT.

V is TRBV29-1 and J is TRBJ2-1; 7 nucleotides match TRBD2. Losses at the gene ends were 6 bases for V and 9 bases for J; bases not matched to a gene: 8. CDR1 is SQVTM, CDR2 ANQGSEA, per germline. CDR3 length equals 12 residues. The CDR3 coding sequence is TGCAGCGTAGTAGCGGGTGTATCTGAGCAGTTCTTC. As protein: CSVVAGVSEQFF.

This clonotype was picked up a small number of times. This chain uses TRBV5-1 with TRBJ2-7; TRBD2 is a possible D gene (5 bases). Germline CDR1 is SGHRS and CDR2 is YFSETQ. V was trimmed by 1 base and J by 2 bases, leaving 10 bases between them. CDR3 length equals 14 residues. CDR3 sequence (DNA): TGCGCCAGCAGCTTGACTAGAGTTACCTACGAGCAGTACTTC. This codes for CASSLTRVTYEQYF.

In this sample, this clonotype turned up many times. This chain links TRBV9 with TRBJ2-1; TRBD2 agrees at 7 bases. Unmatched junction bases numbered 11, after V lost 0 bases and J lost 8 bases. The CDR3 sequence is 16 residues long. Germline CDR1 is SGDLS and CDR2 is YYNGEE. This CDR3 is CASSVVGTTTAHEQFF. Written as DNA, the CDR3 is TGTGCCAGCAGCGTAGTGGGGACTACCACGGCCCATGAGCAGTTCTTC.

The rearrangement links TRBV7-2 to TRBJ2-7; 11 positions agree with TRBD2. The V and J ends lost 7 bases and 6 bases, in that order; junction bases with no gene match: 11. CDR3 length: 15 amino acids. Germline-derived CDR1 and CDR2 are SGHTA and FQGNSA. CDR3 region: CASKTSGRSRGEQYF. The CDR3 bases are TGTGCCAGCAAAACTAGCGGGAGAAGTCGGGGCGAGCAGTACTTC.

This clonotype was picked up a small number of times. CDR3 loop: CASSQDMLGLAGSEQFF. The DNA for the CDR3 is TGTGCCAGCAGCCAAGATATGTTGGGACTAGCGGGAAGTGAGCAGTTCTTC. The chain combines TRBV3-1 with TRBJ2-1; the match to TRBD2 covers 13 bases. J lost 9 bases, V lost 0 bases, and 8 bases had no gene match. The CDR3 runs to 17 residues. Germline lookup yields CDR1 LGHDT and CDR2 YNNKEL (reference sequence).

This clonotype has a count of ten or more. The CDR3 region is CASTQGALEAFF. The DNA of the CDR3 is TGTGCCAGCACCCAGGGGGCACTGGAAGCTTTCTTT. This chain uses TRBV11-2 with TRBJ1-1, with 8 bases identical to TRBD1. Germline CDR1 is SGHAT and CDR2 is FQNNGV. V lost 7 bases and J lost 8; bases outside the gene matches: 6. The CDR3 length is 12 residues.

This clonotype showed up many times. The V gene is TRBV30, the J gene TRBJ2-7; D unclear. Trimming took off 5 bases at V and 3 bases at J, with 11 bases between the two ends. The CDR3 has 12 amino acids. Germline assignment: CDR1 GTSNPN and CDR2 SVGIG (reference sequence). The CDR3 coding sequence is TGTGCCTGGGGCCCAACTCGCTACGAGCAGTACTTC. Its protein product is CAWGPTRYEQYF.

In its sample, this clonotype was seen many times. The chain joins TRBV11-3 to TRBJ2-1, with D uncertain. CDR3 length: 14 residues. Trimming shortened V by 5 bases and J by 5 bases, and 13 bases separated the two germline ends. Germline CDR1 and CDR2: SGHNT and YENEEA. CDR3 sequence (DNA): TGTGCCAGCAGCCCCGAGCAGGACGACAATGAGCAGTTCTTC. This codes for CASSPEQDDNEQFF.

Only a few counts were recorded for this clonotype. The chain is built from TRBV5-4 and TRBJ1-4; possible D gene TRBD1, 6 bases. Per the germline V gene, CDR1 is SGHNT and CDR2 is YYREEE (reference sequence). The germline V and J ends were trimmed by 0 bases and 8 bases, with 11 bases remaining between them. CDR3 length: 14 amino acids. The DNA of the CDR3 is TGTGCCAGCAGCTTGGACAGGGATGGCGAAAAACTGTTTTTT. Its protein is CASSLDRDGEKLFF.

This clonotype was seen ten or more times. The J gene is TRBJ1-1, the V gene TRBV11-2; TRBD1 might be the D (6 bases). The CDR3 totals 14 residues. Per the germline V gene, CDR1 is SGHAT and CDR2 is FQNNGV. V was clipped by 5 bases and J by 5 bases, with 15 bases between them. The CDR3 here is CASSPGGRGTEAFF. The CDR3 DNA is TGTGCCAGCAGCCCCGGGGGCCGGGGGACTGAAGCTTTCTTT.

For the CDR3, the DNA is TGTGCCAGCACCCCCGGGACTTACACAGATACGCAGTATTTT. Its protein is CASTPGTYTDTQYF. The chain combines TRBV5-4 with TRBJ2-3; D is perhaps TRBD2 (6 bases). Per the germline V gene, CDR1 is SGHNT and CDR2 is YYREEE (reference sequence). V lost 6 bases to trimming and J lost 2 bases, with 13 bases between them. This CDR3 contains 14 residues.

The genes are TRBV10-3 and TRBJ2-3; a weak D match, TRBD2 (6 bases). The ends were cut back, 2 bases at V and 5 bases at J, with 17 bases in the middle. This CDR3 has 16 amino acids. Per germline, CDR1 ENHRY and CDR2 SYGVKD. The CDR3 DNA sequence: TGTGCCATCAGTGAGAGTCCGGGAGAATCGGGAGATACGCAGTATTTT. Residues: CAISESPGESGDTQYF.

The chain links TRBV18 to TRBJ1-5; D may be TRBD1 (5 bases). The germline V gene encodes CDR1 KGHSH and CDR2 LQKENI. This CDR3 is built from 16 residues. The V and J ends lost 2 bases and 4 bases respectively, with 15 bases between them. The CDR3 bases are TGTGCCAGCTCACCATCCGGAGGCGGGACGAATCAGCCCCAGCATTTT. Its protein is CASSPSGGGTNQPQHF.

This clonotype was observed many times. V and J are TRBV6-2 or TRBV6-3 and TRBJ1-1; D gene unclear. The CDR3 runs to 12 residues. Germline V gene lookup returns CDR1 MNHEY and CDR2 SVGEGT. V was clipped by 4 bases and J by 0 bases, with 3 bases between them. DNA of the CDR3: TGTGCCAGCAGTTTTGTGAACACTGAAGCTTTCTTT. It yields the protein CASSFVNTEAFF.

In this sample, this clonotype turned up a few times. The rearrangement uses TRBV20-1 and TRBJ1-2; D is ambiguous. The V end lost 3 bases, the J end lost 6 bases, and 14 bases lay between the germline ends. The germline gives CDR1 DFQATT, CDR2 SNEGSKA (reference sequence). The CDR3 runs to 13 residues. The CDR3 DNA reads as TGCAGTGCTAGGGTCAGGTCGACCGATGGCTACACCTTC. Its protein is CSARVRSTDGYTF.